What follows are 23 T cell receptor beta chains derived from one specimen sequenced in a study of T-cell reconstitution after alpha-beta-depleted transplantation in children. Unique molecular identifiers were incorporated when the TCRbeta library was constructed. TCRdb re-derived calls from the PCR reads in MiXCR, one entry per CDR3 protein. The sample has about 610,000 distinct CDR3 sequences; about 10% are singletons. The specimen comprised PBMCs from the stem cell graft donor, sampled from the stem cell graft. These receptors originate from a human donor who donated a stem cell graft to a child with acute myeloid leukemia.

Ten or more counts support this clonotype. The rearrangement uses TRBV6-1 and TRBJ1-1; TRBD1 agrees at 8 bases. V trimming: 4 bases; J trimming: 0 bases; junction bases outside the gene matches: 13. The germline gives CDR1 MNHNS, CDR2 SASEGT. CDR3 length: 18 amino acids. Here the CDR3 reads CASSAHGTGLSMNTEAFF. The CDR3 DNA is TGTGCCAGCAGTGCCCATGGGACAGGTCTTTCAATGAACACTGAAGCTTTCTTT.

The chain recombines TRBV7-2 with TRBJ2-5; 10 bases are shared with TRBD1. This CDR3 comprises 15 residues. The V segment lost 5 bases and the J segment 7 bases; nucleotides outside the gene matches: 10. Germline V gene data show CDR1 as SGHTA and CDR2 as FQGNSA. The CDR3 sequence: CASSRRQGAYGTQYF. CDR3 coding DNA: TGTGCCAGCAGCCGGAGACAGGGGGCGTATGGGACCCAGTACTTC.

This clonotype was counted only a few times. The chain employs TRBV10-3 and TRBJ2-1; D may be TRBD2 (5 bases). Trimming took off 0 bases at V and 8 bases at J, with 8 bases between the two ends. Germline V gene data show CDR1 as ENHRY and CDR2 as SYGVKD. CDR3 length: 13 residues. CDR3 loop: CAISESLADEQFF. The DNA of the CDR3 is TGTGCCATCAGTGAGTCCCTAGCAGATGAGCAGTTCTTC.

Ten or more counts support this clonotype. The chain links TRBV5-1 to TRBJ2-3; maybe TRBD2 (5 bases). Between the trimmed V and J ends, which lost 4 bases and 3 bases, there was a span of 12 bases. This CDR3 is 14 amino acids long. Looked up from germline, CDR1 is SGHRS and CDR2 is YFSETQ. CDR3 DNA sequence: TGCGCCAGCAGCCGATTCACGGGAACAGATACGCAGTATTTT. Its translation: CASSRFTGTDTQYF.

V usage is TRBV20-1 and J usage is TRBJ2-7, with 11 positions matching TRBD2. J was trimmed by 5 bases and V by 1 base; bases with no gene match: 7. The CDR3 is 15 amino acids. Germline-derived CDR1 and CDR2 are DFQATT and SNEGSKA (reference sequence). CDR3 sequence: CSARGGTSGTDEQYF. In DNA, the CDR3 is TGCAGTGCTAGAGGGGGGACTAGCGGTACGGACGAGCAGTACTTC.

The V and J genes are TRBV5-6 and TRBJ2-7, with 10 positions matching TRBD1. V lost 0 bases and J lost 5; bases outside the gene matches: 8. This CDR3 has 16 amino acids. CDR1 is SGHDT and CDR2 is YYEEEE in the germline V gene. The CDR3 sequence: CASSLGRDRGYNEQYF. CDR3 sequence (DNA): TGTGCCAGCAGCTTGGGCCGGGACAGGGGTTACAACGAGCAGTACTTC.

The chain carries TRBV10-3 and TRBJ2-7, with TRBD1 identical over 9 bases. CDR1 and CDR2 (germline): ENHRY, SYGVKD. CDR3 length: 13 residues. V dropped 7 bases and J dropped 2; count of bases not matched to a gene: 3. In DNA form, the CDR3 reads TGTGCCATCACGGGACAGGGAACCTACGAGCAGTACTTC. Translation gives CAITGQGTYEQYF.

As DNA, the CDR3 is TGTGCCAGCAGTTCGACAGGCTCTTCTGGAAACACCATATATTTT. Amino acid sequence: CASSSTGSSGNTIYF. The V and J genes are TRBV28 and TRBJ1-3, with D maybe TRBD1 (6 bases). The CDR3 is 15 residues long. Germline-derived CDR1 and CDR2 are MDHEN and SYDVKM. Between the trimmed V and J ends, which lost 4 bases and 1 base, there was a span of 11 bases.

This clonotype showed up just a few times. The chain combines TRBV6-1 with TRBJ1-1; D is ambiguous. Germline V CDR1 and CDR2: MNHNS, SASEGT. The CDR3 loop spans 10 amino acids. Trimming pared 6 bases from V and 7 bases from J, leaving 6 bases between. This CDR3 is CASSKIEAFF. The CDR3 region has the DNA TGTGCCAGCAGCAAAATTGAAGCTTTCTTT.

Many counts were recorded for this clonotype. J is TRBJ2-5 and V is TRBV29-1; TRBD1 aligns across 7 bases. V shed 5 bases, J shed 4 bases, and the junction held 10 bases outside the gene matches. The CDR3 runs 14 residues. The germline gives CDR1 SQVTM, CDR2 ANQGSEA. The CDR3 is CSVSRTGTAETQYF. CDR3 bases: TGCAGCGTTAGCCGAACCGGGACAGCAGAGACCCAGTACTTC.

About this clonotype itself: One end of the junction does not line up with germline, which may come from a read error. The chain is built from TRBV11-1 and TRBJ1-2; unclear D gene. The CDR3 loop spans 14 amino acids. Per germline, CDR1 SGHAT and CDR2 FQDESV (reference sequence). CDR3 amino acids: CASSLKRSVVSPFF. The CDR3 DNA follows: TGTGCCAGCAGCCTCAAGCGCAGCGTTGTTTCTCCCTTCTTC. Filled out from reference TRBV11-1 and TRBJ1-2, the complete variable domain reads EAEVAQSPRYKITEKSQAVAFWCDPISGHATLYWYRQILGQGPELLVQFQDESVVDDSQLPKDRFSAERLKGVDSTLKIQPAELGDSAMYLCASSLKRSVVSPFFGSGTRLTVV.

V gene TRBV20-1 combines with J gene TRBJ2-1, with 8 bases lining up with TRBD1. The trim removed 3 bases at V and 6 bases at J, leaving 7 bases unmatched. Germline V CDR1 and CDR2: DFQATT, SNEGSKA (reference sequence). There are 14 residues in the CDR3. CDR3 nucleotide sequence: TGCAGTGCTAGCGGCAGGGGGCCCCTCAATGAGCAGTTCTTC. The encoded protein is CSASGRGPLNEQFF.

This clonotype was detected ten times or more. The chain links TRBV7-8 to TRBJ2-7, with 9 bases fitting TRBD1. Germline CDR1 reads SGHVS; CDR2 reads FQNEAQ. The CDR3 runs to 17 residues. Trimming took 0 bases from V and 1 from J; bases not matched to a gene: 7. CDR3 in DNA: TGTGCCAGCAGCTTAGCCCTTACAGGGGGCCAATCCTACGAGCAGTACTTC. Translation gives CASSLALTGGQSYEQYF.

The rearrangement joins TRBV20-1 to TRBJ2-6, with 8 bases matching TRBD1. Trimming removed 0 bases from V and 0 bases from J; junction bases left unmatched: 4. The CDR3 sequence is 17 residues long. Germline V lookup: CDR1 DFQATT, CDR2 SNEGSKA (reference sequence). In DNA form, the CDR3 reads TGCAGTGCTAGAGACAGGGGGCATAGCTCTGGGGCCAACGTCCTGACTTTC. Protein: CSARDRGHSSGANVLTF.

This chain joins TRBV5-1 and TRBJ2-2; D is undetermined. The germline gives CDR1 SGHRS, CDR2 YFSETQ. Trimming shortened V by 4 bases and J by 0 bases, and 10 bases separated the two germline ends. There are 15 residues in the CDR3. The CDR3 nucleotides are TGCGCCAGCAGCGGCTCCGAGGCGAACACCGGGGAGCTGTTTTTT. Amino acids: CASSGSEANTGELFF. The full variable domain, with the rest looked up from reference TRBV5-1 and TRBJ2-2, is KAGVTQTPRYLIKTRGQQVTLSCSPISGHRSVSWYQQTPGQGLQFLFEYFSETQRNKGNFPGRFSGRQFSNSRSEMNVSTLELGDSALYLCASSGSEANTGELFFGEGSRLTVL.

As regards this clonotype: The junction departs from germline at one end; a sequencing error may be responsible. The chain joins TRBV29-1 to TRBJ2-7; 12 bases align to TRBD2. This CDR3 contains 17 residues. Germline assignment: CDR1 SQVTM and CDR2 ANQGSEA. In DNA, the CDR3 is TGCAGCGTAGACGGACTAGCGGGAACTCAAAACTCCTACGAGCAGAACTTC. This sequence encodes CSVDGLAGTQNSYEQNF.

This clonotype was observed a handful of times. CDR3 protein: CASSLGSQGLNQPQHF. The CDR3 region has the DNA TGTGCCAGCAGCTTAGGGTCACAGGGGCTTAATCAGCCCCAGCATTTT. This chain connects TRBV7-8 to TRBJ1-5, with 7 bases matching TRBD1. The germline CDR1 and CDR2 sequences are SGHVS and FQNEAQ. The CDR3 is 16 amino acids. Trimming removed 1 base from V and 4 bases from J; junction bases left unmatched: 7.

Only a few counts were recorded for this clonotype. The chain has TRBV12-3 or TRBV12-4 and TRBJ1-5; D gene ambiguous. The ends were cut back, 2 bases at V and 6 bases at J, with 14 bases in the middle. CDR3 size: 15 residues. CDR3 coding DNA: TGTGCCAGCAGTTTAAGGGCTGAGTTGGGTCAGCCCCAGCATTTT. Amino acids: CASSLRAELGQPQHF.

This clonotype showed up just a few times. The chain recombines TRBV20-1 with TRBJ2-1; 9 bases line up with TRBD1. Germline CDR1 is DFQATT and CDR2 is SNEGSKA (reference sequence). Trimming took 4 bases from V and 4 from J; bases not matched to a gene: 17. CDR3 size: 18 residues. The CDR3 sequence: CSATTGGAGRERYNEQFF. CDR3 in DNA: TGCAGTGCTACAACAGGGGGCGCGGGACGGGAGAGATACAATGAGCAGTTCTTC.

The sample holds many counts of this clonotype. J is TRBJ1-6 and V is TRBV3-1; a possible D gene is TRBD1 (5 bases). Germline V gives CDR1 LGHDT, CDR2 YNNKEL (reference sequence). This CDR3 contains 14 residues. Trimming shortened V by 4 bases and J by 10 bases, and 14 bases separated the two germline ends. CDR3 DNA: TGTGCCAGCAGCCTAGTCGGGGGATCGTCACCCCTCCACTTT. Protein product: CASSLVGGSSPLHF.

This clonotype was counted many times. V gene TRBV7-2 combines with J gene TRBJ2-1, with TRBD1 matching over 10 bases. This CDR3 is built from 16 residues. Germline loops: CDR1 SGHTA, CDR2 FQGNSA. V lost 5 bases, J lost 0 bases, and 4 bases stayed unmatched. This chain's CDR3 is CASSRRTGGSYNEQFF. CDR3 DNA sequence: TGTGCCAGCAGCCGTCGGACAGGGGGCTCCTACAATGAGCAGTTCTTC.

A word on this clonotype: A much bigger clone sits one base away, suggesting this may be a read error. The chain combines TRBV5-1 with TRBJ2-6; 7 positions agree with TRBD1. V shed 4 bases and J 0 bases; nucleotides not matched to a gene: 4. Germline V lookup: CDR1 SGHRS, CDR2 YFSETQ. This CDR3 is built from 16 residues. The CDR3 region is CASSQTGTSGANVLTF. The CDR3 DNA reads as TGCGCCAGCAGCCAGACAGGGACCTCTGGGGCCAACGTCCTGACTTTC.

The genes are TRBV7-3 and TRBJ2-7; 7 nucleotides agree with TRBD2. Germline CDR1 is SGHTA and CDR2 is FQGTGA. Trimming cost V 4 bases and J 7 bases; bases outside gene matches: 10. The CDR3 totals 14 residues. CDR3 DNA: TGTGCCAGCAGCTCTCCCGGGAGGATGTGGGAGCAGTACTTC. This encodes CASSSPGRMWEQYF.